These 14 T cell receptor beta chains were sequenced from one sample in a study of CD8 T cells in Susac syndrome. RNA was extracted with the RNeasy kit, and a quantity of roughly 0.45 to 1 ug was reverse transcribed using random hexamers. From the immunoSEQ multiplex PCR reads, TCRdb called clonotypes with MiXCR, one entry per CDR3 protein. The data hold 140,000 or so distinct CDR3 sequences, with roughly 94% observed a single time. The sample was CD4+ T cells from PBMCs. The receptors stem from a human donor in good health.

This clonotype was detected only once. This chain joins TRBV10-3 and TRBJ1-1; no reliable D call. Germline values: CDR1 ENHRY, CDR2 SYGVKD. The CDR3 spans 12 residues. With 0 bases removed from V and 6 bases from J, the gap between germline ends came to 5 bases. As DNA, the CDR3 is TGTGCCATCAGTGAGTCTAGTTCTGAAGCTTTCTTT. It codes for CAISESSSEAFF.

The rearrangement links TRBV7-2 to TRBJ2-5; tentatively, D is TRBD2 (6 bases). V was pared by 5 bases and J by 5 bases, with 18 bases between. In germline, CDR1 is SGHTA, CDR2 FQGNSA. The CDR3 has 15 amino acids. The CDR3 coding sequence is TGTGCCAGCAGCCCCTCGGCGGGGCTTCGGGAGACCCAGTACTTC. Protein sequence: CASSPSAGLRETQYF.

The chain joins TRBV3-1 to TRBJ2-1; D is unclear. V lost 8 bases, J lost 7 bases, and 9 bases lay in between. This CDR3 contains 11 residues. Germline CDR1 reads LGHDT; CDR2 reads YNNKEL (reference sequence). The CDR3, as DNA: TGTGCCAGCGGTATTGGGAATGAGCAGTTCTTC. This sequence encodes CASGIGNEQFF.

This clonotype was detected once. The CDR3 protein is CAISGRTSASTGELFF. Here the CDR3 DNA reads TGTGCCATCAGTGGTCGGACTAGCGCGAGCACCGGGGAGCTGTTTTTT. The rearrangement uses TRBV10-3 and TRBJ2-2; TRBD2 matches 9 bases. CDR1 ENHRY and CDR2 SYGVKD come from the germline V gene. The CDR3 loop spans 16 amino acids. After removal of 4 bases from V and 4 bases from J, the junction contained 7 bases not matched to a gene.

The chain has TRBV2 and TRBJ2-7; D is tentatively TRBD1 or TRBD2 (6 bases each). This CDR3 has 15 amino acids. Trimming took 1 base from V and 4 from J, leaving 14 bases between them. Per germline, CDR1 SNHLY and CDR2 FYNNEI. This chain's CDR3 is CASSEGLEGGYEQYF. The CDR3 bases are TGTGCCAGCAGTGAAGGACTAGAAGGGGGTTACGAGCAGTACTTC.

V gene TRBV6-5 combines with J gene TRBJ1-1, with D maybe TRBD1 (6 bases). There are 13 residues in the CDR3. The V end was cut by 6 bases, the J end by 1 base, with 9 bases between. Germline CDR1 reads MNHEY; CDR2 reads SVGAGI. The CDR3 is CASRIQGNTEAFF. For the CDR3, the DNA is TGTGCCAGCAGGATACAGGGGAACACTGAAGCTTTCTTT.

The chain combines TRBV19 with TRBJ2-7; 9 bases are shared with TRBD1. The CDR3 is 14 residues long. Trimming at V came to 8 bases and at J to 1 base, leaving 6 bases not matched to a gene. Germline-derived CDR1 and CDR2 are LNHDA and SQIVND (reference sequence). CDR3 sequence (DNA): TGTGCCAGTTCGGACAGGGGTTATTCCTACGAGCAGTACTTC. It translates to CASSDRGYSYEQYF.

This chain joins TRBV28 and TRBJ2-2, with TRBD2 as a possible D gene (6 bases). This CDR3 spans 14 amino acids. Germline V gene lookup returns CDR1 MDHEN and CDR2 SYDVKM. Trimming removed 7 bases from V and 1 base from J, with 10 bases in between. This chain's CDR3 is CASILGGNTGELFF. In DNA form, the CDR3 reads TGTGCCAGCATCCTCGGGGGGAACACCGGGGAGCTGTTTTTT.

This clonotype was seen just once. The V gene is TRBV18, the J gene TRBJ2-7, with unresolved D. This CDR3 contains 14 residues. CDR1 KGHSH and CDR2 LQKENI come from the germline V gene. V lost 6 bases, J lost 2 bases, and 14 bases lay in between. The CDR3 coding sequence is TGTGCCAGCTCCCCGATGGGGATCCCCTACGAGCAGTACTTC. It is translated as CASSPMGIPYEQYF.

This rearrangement joins TRBV11-2 to TRBJ2-7, with TRBD2 matching over 14 bases. Per germline, CDR1 SGHAT and CDR2 FQNNGV. Unmatched junction bases numbered 11, after V lost 5 bases and J lost 2 bases. The CDR3 consists of 18 residues. CDR3 DNA sequence: TGTGCCAGCAGCCCCCCGGGACTAGCGGGAGCGGGGACCTACGAGCAGTACTTC. It is translated as CASSPPGLAGAGTYEQYF.

This clonotype was observed a few times. V usage is TRBV12-3 or TRBV12-4 and J usage is TRBJ1-1; 11 bases are shared with TRBD1. The CDR3 loop spans 15 amino acids. The V segment lost 5 bases and the J segment 0 bases; nucleotides outside the gene matches: 2. The CDR3 coding sequence is TGTGCCAGCAGTCCGGACAGGGGGCTGAACACTGAAGCTTTCTTT. This sequence encodes CASSPDRGLNTEAFF.

This chain connects TRBV5-1 to TRBJ2-7; TRBD1 might be the D (6 bases). CDR3 size: 16 residues. CDR1 and CDR2 (germline): SGHRS, YFSETQ. V was clipped by 0 bases and J by 9 bases, with 22 bases between them. CDR3 nucleotide sequence: TGCGCCAGCAGCTTGGGGACGAGACAGGTGCCTGTGGGGCAGTACTTC. Protein product: CASSLGTRQVPVGQYF.

The chain combines TRBV2 with TRBJ2-3, with D possibly TRBD2 on 5 matching bases. Germline CDR1 and CDR2: SNHLY and FYNNEI. V lost 6 bases to trimming and J lost 1 base, with 14 bases between them. The CDR3 runs to 15 residues. In DNA form, the CDR3 reads TGTGCCAGCAGCCCTAGCACTATTGGCACAGATACGCAGTATTTT. Amino acids: CASSPSTIGTDTQYF.

This clonotype was picked up a small number of times. J is TRBJ2-3 and V is TRBV27; no firm D call. The CDR3 totals 14 residues. The germline V and J ends were trimmed by 3 bases and 0 bases, with 7 bases remaining between them. Germline CDR1 reads MNHEY; CDR2 reads SMNVEV (reference sequence). The CDR3 is CASSLRVSTDTQYF. CDR3 nucleotide sequence: TGTGCCAGCAGTTTGAGAGTTAGCACAGATACGCAGTATTTT.